These T cell receptor beta chains were read from a single sample in a study of post-analysis software for immune sequencing data. TCRdb processed the PCR reads anew with MiXCR; each CDR3 protein has one entry. The data show hundreds of thousands of distinct CDR3 sequences, roughly 50% seen once. Sequenced input: blood. The receptor set was obtained from a girl aged 10 to 17 with multiple sclerosis. The CDR3 runs from the conserved cysteine through the conserved F or W. Fields, in order: J gene, V gene, CDR3 protein.

j_call: TRBJ2-4; v_call: TRBV28; cdr3_aa: CASSLARLGPNIQYF
j_call: TRBJ2-7; v_call: TRBV15; cdr3_aa: CATSRPGPYPYEQYF
j_call: TRBJ2-1; v_call: TRBV6-5; cdr3_aa: CASSGQGSFGNEQFF
j_call: TRBJ2-3; v_call: TRBV5-1; cdr3_aa: CASSLVASGRTRADTQYF
j_call: TRBJ2-7; v_call: TRBV5-1; cdr3_aa: CASSLGLAGDSYEQYF
j_call: NA; v_call: TRBV14; cdr3_aa: CASSQELAGEYEQYF
j_call: TRBJ2-4; v_call: TRBV5-1; cdr3_aa: CASSLLEAKNIQYF
j_call: TRBJ2-1; v_call: TRBV15; cdr3_aa: CATSRTRPNNEQFF
j_call: TRBJ2-1; v_call: TRBV7-9; cdr3_aa: CASSHGQRVNEQFF
j_call: TRBJ2-1; v_call: TRBV29-1; cdr3_aa: CSALWDSNEQFF
j_call: TRBJ2-1; v_call: TRBV29-1; cdr3_aa: CSVVGGLARNEQFF
j_call: TRBJ2-1; v_call: TRBV5-1; cdr3_aa: CASSLGLAGEDEQFF
j_call: TRBJ2-1; v_call: TRBV12-3/TRBV12-4; cdr3_aa: CATQTRLAGRVEQFF
j_call: TRBJ2-3; v_call: TRBV25-1; cdr3_aa: CASSLGTGVTDTQYF
j_call: TRBJ2-5; v_call: TRBV20-1; cdr3_aa: CSAGTGGVKTQYF
j_call: NA; v_call: TRBV12-3/TRBV12-4; cdr3_aa: CASSADFLYEQYF
j_call: TRBJ2-7; v_call: TRBV25-1; cdr3_aa: CASTNPRTGRDEQYF
j_call: TRBJ2-7; v_call: TRBV7-6; cdr3_aa: CASTPLPGTSSYEQYF
j_call: TRBJ1-1; v_call: TRBV27; cdr3_aa: CASSFRDRGRAFF
j_call: TRBJ2-3; v_call: TRBV25-1; cdr3_aa: CATSRGRAVDTQYF
j_call: TRBJ2-3; v_call: TRBV5-5; cdr3_aa: CASSVPTGSTDTQYF
j_call: TRBJ2-1; v_call: TRBV11-2; cdr3_aa: CASSFPDRNNEQFF
j_call: TRBJ2-7; v_call: TRBV7-6; cdr3_aa: CASSLDNRDSGAYEQYF
j_call: TRBJ2-7; v_call: TRBV11-3; cdr3_aa: CASSLERTASLPYEQYF
j_call: TRBJ2-1; v_call: TRBV20-1; cdr3_aa: CSAEGARNEQFF
j_call: TRBJ2-6; v_call: TRBV18; cdr3_aa: CASSPLPGTGALSGANVLTF